These T cell receptor beta chains were read from a single sample in a study of T cell repertoires in cytomegalovirus infection. TCRdb ran MiXCR on the reads and lists one entry per CDR3 protein. Seen here are roughly 990,000 distinct CDR3 sequences, around 31% observed once, and the top ten hold more than 12%. No antigen is known for these receptors. The material sequenced was cultured CD8+ T cells from PBMCs, taken from culture after CMV antigen stimulation. These receptors all stem from a human donor in good health (CMV status not recorded). Some clones in this sample may be carry-over from other donors' samples. CDR3s include the opening cysteine and the closing phenylalanine or tryptophan. The D gene is left open where the match is weak. The size of a clone is reported for some rows only, either as once, few or many, or as a class for expanded clones.

CDR3	DNA	D	size	V	J
CASSPSTGEAFF	TGTGCCAGCAGCCCTTCTACTGGTGAAGCTTTCTTT	-	-	TRBV7-6	TRBJ1-1
CASSFAGGPQHF	TGTGCCAGCAGTTTCGCGGGGGGGCCCCAGCATTTT	-	-	TRBV28	TRBJ1-5
CASSPTGTVEDNEQFF	TGTGCCAGCAGCCCAACCGGGACAGTTGAGGACAATGAGCAGTTCTTC	TRBD1	-	TRBV7-9	TRBJ2-1
CASISRQWNTEAFF	TGTGCCAGCATCTCTCGCCAGTGGAACACTGAAGCTTTCTTT	-	-	TRBV27	TRBJ1-1
CASSQGQGGVDNQPQHF	TGCGCCAGCAGCCAAGGACAGGGGGGGGTTGACAATCAGCCCCAGCATTTT	TRBD1	few	TRBV4-1	TRBJ1-5
CSGYSSNTGELFF	TGCAGCGGTTACAGTTCGAACACCGGGGAGCTGTTTTTT	-	-	TRBV29-1	TRBJ2-2
CASSPIVGGDYGYTF	TGTGCCAGTAGTCCCATCGTCGGGGGAGACTATGGCTACACCTTC	-	-	TRBV19	TRBJ1-2
CASSPPGGPTDTQYF	TGTGCCAGTAGTCCCCCGGGGGGGCCCACAGATACGCAGTATTTT	TRBD2	few	TRBV19	TRBJ2-3
CASSQDWGSSITEAFF	TGTGCCAGCAGCCAAGATTGGGGCAGTTCGATCACTGAAGCTTTCTTT	-	-	TRBV14	TRBJ1-1
CASSESAEQFF	TGTGCCAGCAGTGAATCGGCAGAGCAGTTCTTC	-	once	TRBV25-1	TRBJ2-1
CASSQEVHYEQYF	TGTGCCAGCAGCCAAGAAGTGCACTACGAGCAGTACTTC	-	-	TRBV14	TRBJ2-7